The clone carrying this TCR beta chain was picked up a small number of times. As yet, its antigen is unknown. Other DNA sequences in this sample translate to the same CDR3. Positive CCR7 selection of CD45RO-negative cells yielded the naive CD8 cells, and terminally differentiated effector memory CD45RA+ cells were excluded. These data belong to a study of shared clonotypes between healthy human individuals. General study results and limits: All-four-donor shared clonotypes had higher generation probabilities than non-shared clonotypes did.

Clones were read by immunoSEQ multiplex PCR, and TCRdb kept only the in-frame ones, dropping some. The repertoire includes some 2 million clones, just under 95% of them detected once, and approximately 1% sits in the top ten. Trimming removed 0 bases at V and 5 bases at J, with 4 bases between. The CDR3 length is 12 residues. Germline lookup yields CDR1 SEHNR and CDR2 FQNEAQ (reference sequence). The chain combines TRBV7-9 with TRBJ2-5, with D unclear. This receptor was taken from a man aged 18-30 years in good health. The sequencing input was naive CD8+ T cells sorted from blood. CDR3 sequence reads: CASSLAGETQYF. The CDR3 bases are TGTGCCAGCAGCTTAGCTGGTGAGACCCAGTACTTC.